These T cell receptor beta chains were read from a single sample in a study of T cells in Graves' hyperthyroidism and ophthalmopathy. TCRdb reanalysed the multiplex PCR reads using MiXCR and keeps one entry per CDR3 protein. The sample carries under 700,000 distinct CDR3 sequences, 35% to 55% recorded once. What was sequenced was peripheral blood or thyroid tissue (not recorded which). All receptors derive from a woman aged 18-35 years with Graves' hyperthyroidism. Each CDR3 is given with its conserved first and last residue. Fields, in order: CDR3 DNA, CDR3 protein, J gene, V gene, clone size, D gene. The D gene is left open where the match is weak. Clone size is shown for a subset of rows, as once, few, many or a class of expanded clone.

DNA: TGTGCCAGCAGCTTAAGTCTTAAGAACACTGAAGCTTTCTTT
CDR3: CASSLSLKNTEAFF
J: TRBJ1-1
V: TRBV7-8
size: NA
D: NA

DNA: TGCGCCAGCAGCTTAGAGGGAGCAGGGACCCAGTACTTC
CDR3: CASSLEGAGTQYF
J: TRBJ2-5
V: TRBV7-2
size: NA
D: NA

DNA: TGCAGTGCACCGGACCGTGGGAGCAATCAGCCCCAGCATTTT
CDR3: CSAPDRGSNQPQHF
J: TRBJ1-5
V: TRBV20-1
size: many
D: NA

DNA: TGTGCCACCAGGTCGACAGGGCCGAATCAGCCCCAGCATTTT
CDR3: CATRSTGPNQPQHF
J: TRBJ1-5
V: TRBV15
size: NA
D: TRBD1

DNA: TGCAGTGCTAGTTACAGGGGAGGTGGGCCCCAGCATTTT
CDR3: CSASYRGGGPQHF
J: TRBJ1-5
V: TRBV20-1
size: NA
D: TRBD1

DNA: TGTGCCAGCAGCTCCCTTGGTGGCATATATTTT
CDR3: CASSSLGGIYF
J: TRBJ1-3
V: TRBV7-9
size: NA
D: NA

DNA: TGTGCCAGCAGCTTAGATACTGCAGGGGATGAGACCCAGTACTTC
CDR3: CASSLDTAGDETQYF
J: TRBJ2-5
V: TRBV7-9
size: NA
D: NA

DNA: TGCAGCGTGGGACTAGGACCCTACGAGCAGTACTTC
CDR3: CSVGLGPYEQYF
J: TRBJ2-7
V: TRBV29-1
size: many
D: TRBD2

DNA: TGTGCCAGCAGCCCCCAGGCCCAGTGGGCTATGAACACTGAAGCTTTCTTT
CDR3: CASSPQAQWAMNTEAFF
J: TRBJ1-1
V: TRBV7-2
size: NA
D: NA

DNA: TGTGCCAGCAGCCCGGGACAGCAGAATGAAAAACTGTTTTTT
CDR3: CASSPGQQNEKLFF
J: TRBJ1-4
V: TRBV9
size: many
D: TRBD1

DNA: TGTGCCAGCAGCTTCGCTAGCGGGAGGGAAGAGACCCAGTACTTC
CDR3: CASSFASGREETQYF
J: TRBJ2-5
V: TRBV7-9
size: NA
D: TRBD2

DNA: TGTGCCAGCAGTGAAGATGGGACCCAGTACTTC
CDR3: CASSEDGTQYF
J: TRBJ2-5
V: TRBV2
size: few
D: NA

DNA: TGTGCCACCAGCAGCTTGGGGGTGTTGACTGAAGCTTTCTTT
CDR3: CATSSLGVLTEAFF
J: TRBJ1-1
V: TRBV15
size: once
D: NA

DNA: TGTGCCAGCAGCCATAAAAGGGGCCCATATGACACTGAAGCTTTCTTT
CDR3: CASSHKRGPYDTEAFF
J: TRBJ1-1
V: TRBV7-9
size: NA
D: NA

DNA: TGTGCCAGCAGCCAAGATATCGGACTAGCAATCGACGAGCAGTACTTC
CDR3: CASSQDIGLAIDEQYF
J: TRBJ2-7
V: TRBV7-2
size: once
D: TRBD2

DNA: TGTGCCAGCACCACGGGACAGGTGAAGAACACTGAAGCTTTCTTT
CDR3: CASTTGQVKNTEAFF
J: TRBJ1-1
V: TRBV2
size: NA
D: TRBD1

DNA: TGCAGTGCTAACCCGGGACTCCACTACGAGCAGTACTTC
CDR3: CSANPGLHYEQYF
J: TRBJ2-7
V: TRBV20-1
size: few
D: NA

DNA: TGCAGCGAATCGGGACAGGGCGGTCAGCCCCAGCATTTT
CDR3: CSESGQGGQPQHF
J: TRBJ1-5
V: TRBV29-1
size: NA
D: TRBD1

DNA: TGTGCCAGCAGCTTAGCTCTTAGGCTAGAGACCCAGTACTTC
CDR3: CASSLALRLETQYF
J: TRBJ2-5
V: TRBV7-2
size: many
D: NA

DNA: TGTACCACCAGTGACCCGGGACAGGATGATAATGAAAAACTGTTTTTT
CDR3: CTTSDPGQDDNEKLFF
J: TRBJ1-4
V: TRBV24-1
size: NA
D: TRBD1

DNA: TGTGCCAGCAGTCTTGACAGTGTTCTCTACGAGCAGTACTTC
CDR3: CASSLDSVLYEQYF
J: TRBJ2-7
V: TRBV12-3/TRBV12-4
size: NA
D: NA

DNA: TGCAGTGCTAGTTACTGGAATCCGGGACTGAATGGAGATACGCAGTATTTT
CDR3: CSASYWNPGLNGDTQYF
J: TRBJ2-3
V: TRBV20-1
size: NA
D: NA

DNA: TGTGCCACCAGTGACCCCCGCCGGGACTATGGCTACACCTTC
CDR3: CATSDPRRDYGYTF
J: TRBJ1-2
V: TRBV24-1
size: many
D: NA

DNA: TGTGCCAGTACCCCCTCGAGCGGGGAGACCCAGTACTTC
CDR3: CASTPSSGETQYF
J: TRBJ2-5
V: TRBV19
size: many
D: NA

DNA: TGTGCCAGCAGCAGAGAGGACTATGGCTACACCTTC
CDR3: CASSREDYGYTF
J: TRBJ1-2
V: TRBV7-9
size: many
D: NA

DNA: TGTGCCAGCAGTTACGGGGCCGGGTTCAGATACAATCAGCCCCAGCATTTT
CDR3: CASSYGAGFRYNQPQHF
J: TRBJ1-5
V: TRBV2
size: few
D: NA

DNA: TGTGCCATCAGCCACGGGACGGGGGGAAGTAGGGCCAACGTCCTGACTTTC
CDR3: CAISHGTGGSRANVLTF
J: TRBJ2-6
V: TRBV10-3
size: NA
D: TRBD2

DNA: TGTGCCACCAGCAGGGTAGCGGGAGGGAGATCCTACGAGCAGTACTTC
CDR3: CATSRVAGGRSYEQYF
J: TRBJ2-7
V: TRBV15
size: many
D: TRBD2

DNA: TGTGCCAGCAGTGGACGAGTTCAGCCTCTCCACGAGCAGTACTTC
CDR3: CASSGRVQPLHEQYF
J: TRBJ2-7
V: TRBV2
size: NA
D: NA

DNA: TGTGCCAGCAGCTCCATAGCGCTCTCCTACAAGCAGTACTTC
CDR3: CASSSIALSYKQYF
J: TRBJ2-7
V: TRBV7-9
size: NA
D: NA

DNA: TGCAGTGCGCGCCTCGCGGGAGACGTAGAGACCCAGTACTTC
CDR3: CSARLAGDVETQYF
J: TRBJ2-5
V: TRBV20-1
size: NA
D: TRBD2

DNA: TGCAGCGTCGACCTTGAGGATGAAAAACTGTTTTTT
CDR3: CSVDLEDEKLFF
J: TRBJ1-4
V: TRBV29-1
size: many
D: NA

DNA: TGCAGTGCTAGGAAGGATAGCATAGAGACCCAGTACTTC
CDR3: CSARKDSIETQYF
J: TRBJ2-5
V: TRBV20-1
size: many
D: NA

DNA: TGCAGCGTTGCCGGGGCTAACTATGGCTACACCTTC
CDR3: CSVAGANYGYTF
J: TRBJ1-2
V: TRBV29-1
size: NA
D: NA

DNA: TGTGCCAGCTCGACCACCCCAGAGACCCAGTACTTC
CDR3: CASSTTPETQYF
J: TRBJ2-5
V: TRBV7-2
size: NA
D: NA

DNA: TGTGCCAGCAGCTTGAGGGGAAAGGTGGGCACTGAAGCTTTCTTT
CDR3: CASSLRGKVGTEAFF
J: TRBJ1-1
V: TRBV7-6
size: few
D: NA

DNA: TGTGCCAGCAGTTCTGGACAGGTTTCGAATGAAAAACTGTTTTTT
CDR3: CASSSGQVSNEKLFF
J: TRBJ1-4
V: TRBV7-2
size: once
D: TRBD1

DNA: TGTGCCAGCAGTGAAAACAGGGAGAATGAGCAGTTCTTC
CDR3: CASSENRENEQFF
J: TRBJ2-1
V: TRBV2
size: few
D: NA

DNA: TGTGCCAGCAGTGCATCGGACAGTTATAGCAATCAGCCCCAGCATTTT
CDR3: CASSASDSYSNQPQHF
J: TRBJ1-5
V: TRBV25-1
size: NA
D: NA

DNA: TGCAGTGCTGGGGGACAGGGGTCTCAGCCCCAGCATTTT
CDR3: CSAGGQGSQPQHF
J: TRBJ1-5
V: TRBV20-1
size: NA
D: TRBD1

DNA: TGTGCCAGCAGCTTACTACAGTTCCACGAGCAGTACTTC
CDR3: CASSLLQFHEQYF
J: TRBJ2-7
V: TRBV7-9
size: NA
D: NA